This TCR beta chain emerged from a study of OX40 agonist ivuxolimab in advanced cancers. Findings and caveats of the study: Expanded peripheral T-cell antigen specificity went undetermined.

The assay was immunoSEQ multiplex PCR, and TCRdb's table has in-frame clones only and misses some. Of 14,000 to 15,000 clones in the sample, roughly 89% were seen once. For this clone: As yet, its antigen is unknown.

Germline trimming cut 1 base from V and 0 bases from J; bases unmatched to any gene: 13. The CDR3 runs 19 residues. The V gene's germline CDR1 is SGHRS and CDR2 YFSETQ. The receptor's source is an adult with an advanced solid tumor such as melanoma, head and neck, liver or kidney cancer. The sequences come from CD4+ or CD8+ T cells sorted from blood, collected in a trial of the OX40 agonist ivuxolimab. The gene calls are TRBV5-1 and TRBJ2-7; 10 positions agree with TRBD2. In nucleotides, the CDR3 is TGCGCCAGCAGCTTGTCAGCCCTCGCCGGACTAGCGGACTCCTACGAGCAGTACTTC. Translation: CASSLSALAGLADSYEQYF.